Listed here is a single TCR beta chain. As yet, its antigen is unknown. CD8+ and CD4+ T cells circulating in blood were sequenced for TCR beta. The patients serving as multiple sclerosis controls were treatment-naive. They had stable or active relapsing-remitting disease and fulfilled revised McDonald criteria. Reverse transcription of about 0.5 to 1 ug RNA used random hexamers. Amplification of TCR beta CDR3 by immunoSEQ multiplex PCR spanned 54 Vbeta and 13 Jbeta. Via MiXCR, TCRdb re-called the immunoSEQ multiplex PCR reads, giving one row per CDR3 protein. The sample carries 150,000 to 200,000 distinct CDR3 sequences, approximately 96% recorded once. The source of the sample is a study of CD8 T cells in Susac syndrome. Study observations and caveats: The study's TCR sequencing and HLA analysis drew on a certain number of individuals. That number was acknowledged as relatively small.

V lost 0 bases to trimming and J lost 0 bases, with 8 bases between them. Germline CDR1 and CDR2: LGHNA and YNFKEQ. The CDR3 covers 15 residues. Sequenced material: CD4+ T cells from PBMCs. This sequence joins TRBV4-2 and TRBJ1-1; D gene ambiguous. This TCR came from a human donor with multiple sclerosis. CDR3 loop: CASSQDGGLNTEAFF. The CDR3 DNA follows: TGTGCCAGCAGCCAAGATGGCGGACTGAACACTGAAGCTTTCTTT.